This TCR beta chain appears in the sequencing data of a study of T cells in Graves' hyperthyroidism and ophthalmopathy. The CDR3 spans 16 residues. Germline V lookup: CDR1 MDHEN, CDR2 SYDVKM. The ends lost 3 bases at V and 4 bases at J; junction bases unmatched: 9. Amplification targeted TCR beta CDR3 regions from RNA transcripts. First-round RT-PCR of the TCR CDR3 relied on the HTBI primer set. TCRdb reprocessed the multiplex PCR reads via MiXCR and lists one record per CDR3 protein. The profile shows 300,000 to 500,000 distinct CDR3 sequences, about 15% of them singletons. For this clonotype: A clone one base away is much larger, so this may be a read error.

This TCR was sampled from a woman in her 30s with Graves' hyperthyroidism. Specimen: blood. The chain combines TRBV28 with TRBJ2-5; 9 bases agree with TRBD2. This chain's CDR3 is CASSFPAGGSRETQYF. DNA for the CDR3: TGTGCCAGCAGTTTCCCAGCGGGAGGCAGTCGAGAGACCCAGTACTTC.